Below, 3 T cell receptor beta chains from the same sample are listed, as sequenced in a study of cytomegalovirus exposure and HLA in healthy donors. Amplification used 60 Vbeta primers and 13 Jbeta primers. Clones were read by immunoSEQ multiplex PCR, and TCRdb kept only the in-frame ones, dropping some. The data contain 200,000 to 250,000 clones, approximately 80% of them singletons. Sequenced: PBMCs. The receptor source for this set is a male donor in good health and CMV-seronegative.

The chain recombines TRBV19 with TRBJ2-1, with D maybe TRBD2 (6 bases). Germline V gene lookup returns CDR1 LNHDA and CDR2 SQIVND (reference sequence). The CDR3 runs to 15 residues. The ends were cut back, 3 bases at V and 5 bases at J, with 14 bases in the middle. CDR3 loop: CASSIGRNRNNEQFF. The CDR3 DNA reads TGTGCCAGTAGTATCGGGAGAAATCGGAACAATGAGCAGTTCTTC.

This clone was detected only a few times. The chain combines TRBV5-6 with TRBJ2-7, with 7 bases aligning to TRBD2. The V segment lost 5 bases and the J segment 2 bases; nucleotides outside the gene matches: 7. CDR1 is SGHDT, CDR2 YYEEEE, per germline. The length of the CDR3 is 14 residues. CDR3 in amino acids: CASSQSGTPYEQYF. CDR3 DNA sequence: TGTGCCAGCAGTCAAAGCGGGACCCCCTACGAGCAGTACTTC.

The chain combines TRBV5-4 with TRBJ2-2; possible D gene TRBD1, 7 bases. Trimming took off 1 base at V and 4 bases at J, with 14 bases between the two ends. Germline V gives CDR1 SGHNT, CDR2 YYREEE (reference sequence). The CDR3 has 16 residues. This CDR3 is CASSLRQGGGTGELFF. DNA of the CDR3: TGTGCCAGCAGCTTGAGACAGGGAGGTGGCACCGGGGAGCTGTTTTTT.